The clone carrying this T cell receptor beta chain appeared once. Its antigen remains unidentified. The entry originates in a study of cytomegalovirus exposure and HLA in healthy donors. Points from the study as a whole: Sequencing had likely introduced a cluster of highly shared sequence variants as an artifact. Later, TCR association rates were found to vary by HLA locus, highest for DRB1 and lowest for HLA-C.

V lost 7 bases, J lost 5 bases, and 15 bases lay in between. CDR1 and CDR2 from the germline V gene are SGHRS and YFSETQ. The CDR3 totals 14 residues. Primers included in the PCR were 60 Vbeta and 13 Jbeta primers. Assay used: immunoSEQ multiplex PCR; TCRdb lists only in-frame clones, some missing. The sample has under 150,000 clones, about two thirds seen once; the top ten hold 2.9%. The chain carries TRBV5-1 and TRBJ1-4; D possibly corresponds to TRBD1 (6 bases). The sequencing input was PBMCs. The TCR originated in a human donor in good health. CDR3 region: CASSVTGLNEKLFF. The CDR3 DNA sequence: TGCGCCAGCTCCGTCACAGGGCTAAATGAAAAACTGTTTTTT.